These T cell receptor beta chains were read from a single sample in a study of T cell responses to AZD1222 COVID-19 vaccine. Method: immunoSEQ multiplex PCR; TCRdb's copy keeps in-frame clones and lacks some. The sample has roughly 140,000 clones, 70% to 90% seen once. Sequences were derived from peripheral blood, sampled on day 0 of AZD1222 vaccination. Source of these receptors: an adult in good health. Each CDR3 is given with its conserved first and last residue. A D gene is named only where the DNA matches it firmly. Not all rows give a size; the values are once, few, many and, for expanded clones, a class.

DNA: TGTGCCAGCAGCTCTAGAGGGGACAGGGACAATGAGCAGTTCTTC
CDR3: CASSSRGDRDNEQFF
V: TRBV7-2
size: .
D: TRBD1
J: TRBJ2-1

DNA: TGTGCCAGTAGTATGGGGGCGAGATCCGGGGAGCTGTTTTTT
CDR3: CASSMGARSGELFF
V: TRBV19
size: .
D: .
J: TRBJ2-2

DNA: TGTGCCAGCAGCCAAGGTCTGGAGGCGCCCCAGCATTTT
CDR3: CASSQGLEAPQHF
V: TRBV4-2
size: few
D: .
J: TRBJ1-5

DNA: TGTGCCAGCAGGCGCGGCACAGATACGCAGTATTTT
CDR3: CASRRGTDTQYF
V: TRBV2
size: .
D: .
J: TRBJ2-3

DNA: TGTGCCAGTAGTCTGGACAGGGCCAATCAGCCCCAGCATTTT
CDR3: CASSLDRANQPQHF
V: TRBV19
size: .
D: TRBD1
J: TRBJ1-5

DNA: TGTGCCAGCTCACCACCGGGGGGGTTCAGAGGAGGAAACACCATATATTTT
CDR3: CASSPPGGFRGGNTIYF
V: TRBV18
size: .
D: .
J: TRBJ1-3

DNA: TGCGCCAGCAGCCAAGGGACTAGCGGGAGGCTGGGTGAGCAGTTCTTC
CDR3: CASSQGTSGRLGEQFF
V: TRBV4-3
size: .
D: TRBD2
J: TRBJ2-1

DNA: TGTGCCAGCACCCTCGGGAGCGGGGTTTACAATGAGCAGTTCTTC
CDR3: CASTLGSGVYNEQFF
V: TRBV9
size: .
D: TRBD2
J: TRBJ2-1

DNA: TGTGCCAGCAGGTCCGAGGGGAATAACGAAGCTTTCTTT
CDR3: CASRSEGNNEAFF
V: TRBV2
size: .
D: .
J: TRBJ1-1

DNA: TGTGCCAGCAGCCAAGACGTCAGGACCTCTGGAAACACCATATATTTT
CDR3: CASSQDVRTSGNTIYF
V: TRBV3-1/TRBV3-2
size: .
D: .
J: TRBJ1-3

DNA: TGTGCCAGCAGTTACTCGAAGGGTCGAACGTCCTACAATGAGCAGTTCTTC
CDR3: CASSYSKGRTSYNEQFF
V: TRBV6-2/TRBV6-3
size: .
D: .
J: TRBJ2-1

DNA: TGTGCCAGCAGCAGAGTGAGGAACACTGAAGCTTTCTTT
CDR3: CASSRVRNTEAFF
V: TRBV7-2
size: .
D: .
J: TRBJ1-1

DNA: TGTGCCAGCGGATTGACTTCCCCGTTTTCCTATAGCGCGAATAGCAATCAGCCCCAGCATTTT
CDR3: CASGLTSPFSYSANSNQPQHF
V: TRBV27
size: .
D: .
J: TRBJ1-5

DNA: TGTGCCAGCAGCTTGGGGGGGAGGGATCAGCCCCAGCATTTT
CDR3: CASSLGGRDQPQHF
V: TRBV5-4
size: once
D: .
J: TRBJ1-5

DNA: TGTGCCAGCAGTGTGGACGGAGGAGATACGCAGTATTTT
CDR3: CASSVDGGDTQYF
V: TRBV6-4
size: .
D: .
J: TRBJ2-3

DNA: TGTGCCAGCAGCTCTGGACTAGCGGGTCGGATTAGCACAGATACGCAGTATTTT
CDR3: CASSSGLAGRISTDTQYF
V: TRBV7-2
size: .
D: TRBD2
J: TRBJ2-3

DNA: TGTGCCAGCAGTTCCTTCGGCGGGGAGCTGTTTTTT
CDR3: CASSSFGGELFF
V: TRBV12-3/TRBV12-4
size: .
D: .
J: TRBJ2-2

DNA: TGTGCCTGGAGTGTAATGGACAGGGGTTCGGCAACTAATGAAAAACTGTTTTTT
CDR3: CAWSVMDRGSATNEKLFF
V: TRBV30
size: .
D: TRBD1
J: TRBJ1-4

DNA: TGTGCCAGCAGCAATCTACTCGGAAAGGGTCTCGGCAACACCTTC
CDR3: CASSNLLGKGLGNTF
V: TRBV21-1
size: .
D: .
J: TRBJ1-2

DNA: TGTGCCAGCAGCCCCCGATTGGGGGGGAACACTGAAGCTTTCTTT
CDR3: CASSPRLGGNTEAFF
V: TRBV11-3
size: .
D: .
J: TRBJ1-1

DNA: TGTGCCAGCAGTCTGGACATTAACTATGGCTACACCTTC
CDR3: CASSLDINYGYTF
V: TRBV7-2
size: .
D: .
J: TRBJ1-2

DNA: TGTGCCCTACAGGGGCTCAAATCCTATAATTCACCCCTCCACTTT
CDR3: CALQGLKSYNSPLHF
V: TRBV11-2
size: .
D: TRBD1
J: TRBJ1-6

DNA: TGTGCCAGCAGCCCGAGCGGGAGGGACGCCTCCTACGAGCAGTACTTC
CDR3: CASSPSGRDASYEQYF
V: TRBV9
size: .
D: TRBD2
J: TRBJ2-7

DNA: TGTGCCAGCAGTCCTCAGGGCCCTGGGGCCAACGTCCTGACTTTC
CDR3: CASSPQGPGANVLTF
V: TRBV28
size: .
D: .
J: TRBJ2-6

DNA: TGTGCCATCAACGGGCAGGGGAACACTGAAGCTTTCTTT
CDR3: CAINGQGNTEAFF
V: TRBV10-3
size: .
D: .
J: TRBJ1-1

DNA: TGTGCCACCAGCAGAGACCCGACAGGGGGAGGTTTAAATTCACCCCTCCACTTT
CDR3: CATSRDPTGGGLNSPLHF
V: TRBV15
size: .
D: TRBD1
J: TRBJ1-6

DNA: TGTGCCAGCAGCGTTACTAGCGGAACAAGGGCGGGAACAGATACGCAGTATTTT
CDR3: CASSVTSGTRAGTDTQYF
V: TRBV9
size: .
D: TRBD2
J: TRBJ2-3

DNA: TGTGCCAGCAGCTTGCTTCCAGCCTCCTACGAGCAGTACTTC
CDR3: CASSLLPASYEQYF
V: TRBV5-6
size: .
D: .
J: TRBJ2-7

DNA: TGTGCCACCAGCAGAGCCGGGGCCCGAGGGGTATACGAGCAGTACTTC
CDR3: CATSRAGARGVYEQYF
V: TRBV15
size: .
D: .
J: TRBJ2-7

DNA: TGTGCCAGCAGCATCAGGGGTGGAGAGACCCAGTACTTC
CDR3: CASSIRGGETQYF
V: TRBV7-9
size: .
D: .
J: TRBJ2-5

DNA: TGTGCCTGGAGCCTGGGGGATTTTACTGAAGCTTTCTTT
CDR3: CAWSLGDFTEAFF
V: TRBV30
size: .
D: .
J: TRBJ1-1

DNA: TGTGCCACCAGCAGGGCAACGGATGAGCAGTTCTTC
CDR3: CATSRATDEQFF
V: TRBV15
size: .
D: .
J: TRBJ2-1

DNA: TGTGCCTGGAGTGTCGCCGGGTTGAACACTGAAGCTTTCTTT
CDR3: CAWSVAGLNTEAFF
V: TRBV30
size: .
D: .
J: TRBJ1-1

DNA: TGTGCCACAAAAGGGGCGAGGGGGACCTACGAGCAGTACTTC
CDR3: CATKGARGTYEQYF
V: TRBV15
size: .
D: .
J: TRBJ2-7

DNA: TGCGCCAGCAGTGCCGGGACCGGGGAGCTGTTTTTT
CDR3: CASSAGTGELFF
V: TRBV5-1
size: .
D: .
J: TRBJ2-2

DNA: TGCGCCAGCAGCCCGTCAATGATTGGCGTCACTGAAGCTTTCTTT
CDR3: CASSPSMIGVTEAFF
V: TRBV5-1
size: .
D: .
J: TRBJ1-1

DNA: TGTGCCACCAGCAGAGCCCTTCAAGAGACCCAGTACTTC
CDR3: CATSRALQETQYF
V: TRBV15
size: .
D: .
J: TRBJ2-5

DNA: TGTGCCAGCTCACCACCGGCGGCACCAGATACGCAGTATTTT
CDR3: CASSPPAAPDTQYF
V: TRBV18
size: .
D: .
J: TRBJ2-3

DNA: TGTGCCAGCAGTTACCAGGGACGGAGCCCTATCTATGGCTACACCTTC
CDR3: CASSYQGRSPIYGYTF
V: TRBV6-5
size: .
D: .
J: TRBJ1-2

DNA: TGCGCCAGCTCTCCAGCACTAGCGGATTACGAGCAGTACTTC
CDR3: CASSPALADYEQYF
V: TRBV10-2
size: once
D: TRBD2
J: TRBJ2-7

DNA: TGTGCCAGCAGCTTGCAGGGAAGCGAGCAGTACTTC
CDR3: CASSLQGSEQYF
V: TRBV5-4
size: .
D: .
J: TRBJ2-7

DNA: TGTGCCATTCGTACCGGGACCGACGGCGAGCAGTACTTC
CDR3: CAIRTGTDGEQYF
V: TRBV2
size: .
D: .
J: TRBJ2-7

DNA: TGTGCCAGCAGTTTATCGCTCAGTATCGACACCGGGGAGCTGTTTTTT
CDR3: CASSLSLSIDTGELFF
V: TRBV27
size: .
D: .
J: TRBJ2-2

DNA: TGTGCCAGTAGCCTAGGAGGGGGGAACACTGAAGCTTTCTTT
CDR3: CASSLGGGNTEAFF
V: TRBV19
size: few
D: .
J: TRBJ1-1

DNA: TGTGCCAGCAGCACCTTCGGGGGATCCTACGAGCAGTACTTC
CDR3: CASSTFGGSYEQYF
V: TRBV3-1/TRBV3-2
size: .
D: .
J: TRBJ2-7

DNA: TGTGCCAGTAGTATGCAGACTAGCGGGCCCTACGAGCAGTACTTC
CDR3: CASSMQTSGPYEQYF
V: TRBV19
size: .
D: TRBD2
J: TRBJ2-7

DNA: TGTGCCTGGAGGCCCACCTCTGTCACTGAAGCTTTCTTT
CDR3: CAWRPTSVTEAFF
V: TRBV30
size: once
D: .
J: TRBJ1-1

DNA: TGTGCCAGCAGCTTTTATACGACTAGCGGGACCACAGATACGCAGTATTTT
CDR3: CASSFYTTSGTTDTQYF
V: TRBV7-6
size: once
D: TRBD2
J: TRBJ2-3

DNA: TGTGCCAGCAACTTGGGAAGCTCCTATAATTCACCCCTCCACTTT
CDR3: CASNLGSSYNSPLHF
V: TRBV6-5
size: .
D: .
J: TRBJ1-6

DNA: TGTGCCAGCAGCTCATTTAGCGGGAGTTCCTACGAGCAGTACTTC
CDR3: CASSSFSGSSYEQYF
V: TRBV6-5
size: .
D: TRBD2
J: TRBJ2-7

DNA: TGTGCCAGCAGCCCCGGGACAGGGGGGAACACTGAAGCTTTCTTT
CDR3: CASSPGTGGNTEAFF
V: TRBV7-9
size: .
D: TRBD1
J: TRBJ1-1

DNA: TGTGCCAGCAGCGCGATGTCCCAGTGGAACACTGAAGCTTTCTTT
CDR3: CASSAMSQWNTEAFF
V: TRBV5-6
size: .
D: .
J: TRBJ1-1